Listed below are T cell receptor beta chains from one sample, sequenced in a study of identical twins. TCRdb used MiXCR to reprocess the 5' RACE reads, holding one entry per CDR3 protein. The data show some 1,600,000 distinct CDR3 sequences, about 32% seen once. The specimen was cord blood. These receptors all stem from a newborn girl in good health. CDR3s include the opening cysteine and the closing phenylalanine or tryptophan. A D gene is named only where the DNA matches it firmly. The listing skips clone size in some rows; elsewhere it reads once, few, many or a size class.

d_gene	v_gene	j_gene	abundance	CDR3nt	CDR3aa
.	TRBV6-1	TRBJ1-1	.	TGTGCCAGCAGTGAAGTACGGGTCGTGGGAGCTTTCTTT	CASSEVRVVGAFF
.	TRBV10-3	TRBJ1-1	few	TGTGCCATCAGGAGACCCCCCGACGGTGAAGCTTTCTTT	CAIRRPPDGEAFF
.	TRBV6-2/TRBV6-3	TRBJ2-5	.	TGTGCCAGCAGTTACTCTCTTTGGCAAGAGACCCAGTACTTC	CASSYSLWQETQYF
TRBD2	TRBV20-1	TRBJ2-3	.	TGCAGTGCTAGCGGGGGGGCCTCGGGCACAGATACGCAGTATTTT	CSASGGASGTDTQYF
TRBD2	TRBV19	TRBJ2-7	.	TGTGCCGTGAAAGCGGGAGGTCTCTACAATGAGCAGTACTTC	CAVKAGGLYNEQYF
.	TRBV20-1	TRBJ2-3	few	TGCAGTGCTAGAAACGGACCCTGGGATACGCAGTATTTT	CSARNGPWDTQYF
.	TRBV5-5	TRBJ2-5	few	TGTGCCAGCAGCTTGTCCCGACAGGAAGATTTTTGGACCCAGTACTTC	CASSLSRQEDFWTQYF
TRBD1	TRBV28	TRBJ1-2	once	TGTGCCACCCACAGGGGTAACTATGGCTACACCTTC	CATHRGNYGYTF
.	TRBV9	TRBJ2-7	.	TGTGCCAGCAGCGTAGAAGAGGGGTACGAGCAGTACTTC	CASSVEEGYEQYF
.	TRBV27	TRBJ1-2	.	TGTGCCGGCAGTGGCGGGGGACACTATGGCTACACCTTC	CAGSGGGHYGYTF
.	TRBV3-1	TRBJ2-5	.	TGTGCCAGCAGCCAACGTACTAGAGGCGGGACCCAGTACTTC	CASSQRTRGGTQYF
.	TRBV29-1	TRBJ1-2	many	TGCAGCGTAGGGTATCGAGGTTATGGCTACACCTTC	CSVGYRGYGYTF
.	TRBV7-2	TRBJ2-1	.	TGTGCCAGCAGCTTTCGGGGAACCCCCGGGATCAATGAGCAGTTCTTC	CASSFRGTPGINEQFF
TRBD2	TRBV29-1	TRBJ2-5	many	TGCAGCGTTGGCCGTAGACTAGCAGAGACCCAGTACTTC	CSVGRRLAETQYF
.	TRBV6-1	TRBJ2-5	.	TGTGCCAGCAGTGAAGGGACTCAAGAGACCCAGTACTTC	CASSEGTQETQYF
TRBD2	TRBV6-1	TRBJ2-5	few	TGTGCCAGCAGTGGAAGACTAGCTATAGAGACCCAGTACTTC	CASSGRLAIETQYF
.	TRBV6-5	TRBJ2-2	.	TGTGCCAGCAGTAACGGTGTGGGCGGTTTAAACACCGGGGAGCTGTTTTTT	CASSNGVGGLNTGELFF
.	TRBV6-6	TRBJ1-5	few	TGTGCCAGCGGGTGGACAGCACCCGCGGGTCAGCCCCAGCATTTT	CASGWTAPAGQPQHF
TRBD1	TRBV20-1	TRBJ1-2	few	TGCAGTGCTAGAGACTATCGAACAGGGGGCGCCGATGGCTACACCTTC	CSARDYRTGGADGYTF
.	TRBV20-1	TRBJ1-5	few	TGCAGTGCCTCGGACGGGATTAGCAATCAGCCCCAGCATTTT	CSASDGISNQPQHF
.	TRBV7-2	TRBJ2-7	.	TGTGCCAGCAGCTTAGTCGGCAGGCGAGTCTCCTACGAGCAGTACTTC	CASSLVGRRVSYEQYF
.	TRBV28	TRBJ2-5	.	TGTGCCAGACTCGAGGGGTTGGAGACCCAGTACTTC	CARLEGLETQYF
.	TRBV20-1	TRBJ2-7	.	TGCGGTGCTAGAGGCCCGGACACCTACGAGCAGTACTTC	CGARGPDTYEQYF
.	TRBV10-2	TRBJ1-2	few	TGCGCCAGCAGTGGCAAAGGGCCAAACTATGGCTACACCTTC	CASSGKGPNYGYTF
TRBD1	TRBV30	TRBJ1-2	.	TGTGCCTGCCGGGACAGGGGTTCCAACTATGGCTACACCTTC	CACRDRGSNYGYTF
TRBD1	TRBV27	TRBJ2-3	once	TGTGCCAGCAGTTTCCAGGGGGCTACCCGCACAGATACGCAGTATTTT	CASSFQGATRTDTQYF
.	TRBV6-5	TRBJ2-7	once	TGTGCCAGCAGTCAGACTACCTTATCCTACAATGAGCAGTACTTC	CASSQTTLSYNEQYF
.	TRBV11-2	TRBJ2-2	few	TGTGCCAGCATCCTAAGAATGGGTGTCGCGAACACCGGGGAGCTGTTTTTT	CASILRMGVANTGELFF
TRBD2	TRBV2	TRBJ2-5	few	TGTGCCAGCAGTGAAGCGTTAAAAACAGGACTAGCGGGAAAAGAGACCCAGTACTTC	CASSEALKTGLAGKETQYF
.	TRBV10-3	TRBJ1-6	.	TGTGCCATCAGTGGGGAGGGTTCCTATAATTCACCCCTCCACTTT	CAISGEGSYNSPLHF
.	TRBV3-1	TRBJ1-5	few	TGTGCCAGCAGCCCAGCGGCGAATCAGCCCCAGCATTTT	CASSPAANQPQHF
TRBD1	TRBV7-2	TRBJ2-1	.	TGTGCCAGCAGCAGGACAGGGGTTAAGAGCTCCTACAATGAGCAGTTCTTC	CASSRTGVKSSYNEQFF
.	TRBV5-1	TRBJ2-1	many	TGCGCCAGCAGCTTGGTTTCGGGGTTAAGCTCCTACAATGAGCAGTTCTTC	CASSLVSGLSSYNEQFF
.	TRBV5-1	TRBJ2-5	few	TGCGCCAGCAGCTGGCGGGGCCAGGGGCCAGAGACCCAGTACTTC	CASSWRGQGPETQYF
.	TRBV7-9	TRBJ2-3	few	TGTGCCAGCAGCTTAGGGTTCAGGCCCACAGATACGCAGTATTTT	CASSLGFRPTDTQYF
TRBD1	TRBV27	TRBJ1-1	.	TGTGCCAGCAGTTTATTCTACCGGGACAGGGGTGAGAACACTGAAGCTTTCTTT	CASSLFYRDRGENTEAFF
.	TRBV29-1	TRBJ2-2	few	TGCAGCGTTGATCCCGGGTCCGGGGAGCTGTTTTTT	CSVDPGSGELFF
.	TRBV12-3/TRBV12-4	TRBJ2-2	.	TGTGCCAGCAGAAGAAGGGCGGACACCGGGGAGCTGTTTTTT	CASRRRADTGELFF
.	TRBV9	TRBJ1-2	few	TGTGCCAGCAGTGGATCAAAGTATGGCTACACCTTC	CASSGSKYGYTF
.	TRBV12-3/TRBV12-4	TRBJ2-7	few	TGTGCCAGCAGTTTAAACAGGGACGAGGGAGAGCAGTACTTC	CASSLNRDEGEQYF
.	TRBV20-1	TRBJ1-2	few	TGCAGTGCTAGAGACAGGGTAGTTGGCTACACCTTC	CSARDRVVGYTF
TRBD1	TRBV27	TRBJ1-1	.	TGTGCCAGCAGTTTATCGACAGGGAGCACTGAAGCTTTCTTT	CASSLSTGSTEAFF
.	TRBV15	TRBJ2-2	.	TGTGCCACCAGCAGAGATCATACGGCCTTGAACACCGGGGAGCTGTTTTTT	CATSRDHTALNTGELFF
.	TRBV6-1	TRBJ2-6	once	TGTGCCAGCAGTGCCGTTCGGAGCTCTGGGGCCAACGTCCTGACTTTC	CASSAVRSSGANVLTF
TRBD1	TRBV6-6	TRBJ1-5	.	TGTGCCAGCAGTTTCACGACAGGGGAGGGCAATCAGCCCCAGCATTTT	CASSFTTGEGNQPQHF
.	TRBV29-1	TRBJ1-3	.	TGCAGCGTCGTTACAGGGAGTAGTGACACCATATATTTT	CSVVTGSSDTIYF
TRBD2	TRBV7-9	TRBJ2-1	many	TGTGCCAGCAGCTTAGAATCGCGACTAGCGGTCAATGAGCAGTTCTTC	CASSLESRLAVNEQFF
.	TRBV18	TRBJ2-3	.	TGTGCCAGCTCACGGCTTACTCGTGGCACAGATACGCAGTATTTT	CASSRLTRGTDTQYF
.	TRBV7-8	TRBJ2-1	.	TGTGCCAGCAGCTTTTGGGGGGCCGGGTCCTACAATGAGCAGTTCTTC	CASSFWGAGSYNEQFF